This paragraph reports one TCR beta chain. What it binds is unknown. The CDR3 runs to 11 residues. CDR1 is DFQATT, CDR2 SNEGSKA, per germline (reference sequence). Synthesis of TCR beta cDNA relied on 5'RACE template switching carrying UMIs. Using the 5' RACE reads, TCRdb records one entry per CDR3 protein without DNA. This sample contains roughly 350,000 distinct CDR3 sequences. The data derive from a study of T cells expressing NK-cell markers. Whole-study context: Sequencing of TCR beta repertoires drew on sorted CD3+CD56+NKG2C+, CD3+CD56+NKG2C- and CD3+CD56-NKG2C+ T cells.

Findings and caveats of the study: The CD3+CD56-NKG2C+ fraction of a few donors was also led by these clonotypes. Of the CD8+ T cell pool in over 5 donors, roughly 1.0-7.5% was accounted for by dominant NKG2C+ clonotypes.

The TCR comes from a man aged 18 to 69 in good health. The chain joins TRBV20-1 to TRBJ2-7. Sequencing used blood T cells: a sorted CD56 or NKG2C T cell subset, CD4+ or CD8+ T cells, or bulk PBMC T cells (not recorded which). CDR3 protein: CSGRISYEQYF.